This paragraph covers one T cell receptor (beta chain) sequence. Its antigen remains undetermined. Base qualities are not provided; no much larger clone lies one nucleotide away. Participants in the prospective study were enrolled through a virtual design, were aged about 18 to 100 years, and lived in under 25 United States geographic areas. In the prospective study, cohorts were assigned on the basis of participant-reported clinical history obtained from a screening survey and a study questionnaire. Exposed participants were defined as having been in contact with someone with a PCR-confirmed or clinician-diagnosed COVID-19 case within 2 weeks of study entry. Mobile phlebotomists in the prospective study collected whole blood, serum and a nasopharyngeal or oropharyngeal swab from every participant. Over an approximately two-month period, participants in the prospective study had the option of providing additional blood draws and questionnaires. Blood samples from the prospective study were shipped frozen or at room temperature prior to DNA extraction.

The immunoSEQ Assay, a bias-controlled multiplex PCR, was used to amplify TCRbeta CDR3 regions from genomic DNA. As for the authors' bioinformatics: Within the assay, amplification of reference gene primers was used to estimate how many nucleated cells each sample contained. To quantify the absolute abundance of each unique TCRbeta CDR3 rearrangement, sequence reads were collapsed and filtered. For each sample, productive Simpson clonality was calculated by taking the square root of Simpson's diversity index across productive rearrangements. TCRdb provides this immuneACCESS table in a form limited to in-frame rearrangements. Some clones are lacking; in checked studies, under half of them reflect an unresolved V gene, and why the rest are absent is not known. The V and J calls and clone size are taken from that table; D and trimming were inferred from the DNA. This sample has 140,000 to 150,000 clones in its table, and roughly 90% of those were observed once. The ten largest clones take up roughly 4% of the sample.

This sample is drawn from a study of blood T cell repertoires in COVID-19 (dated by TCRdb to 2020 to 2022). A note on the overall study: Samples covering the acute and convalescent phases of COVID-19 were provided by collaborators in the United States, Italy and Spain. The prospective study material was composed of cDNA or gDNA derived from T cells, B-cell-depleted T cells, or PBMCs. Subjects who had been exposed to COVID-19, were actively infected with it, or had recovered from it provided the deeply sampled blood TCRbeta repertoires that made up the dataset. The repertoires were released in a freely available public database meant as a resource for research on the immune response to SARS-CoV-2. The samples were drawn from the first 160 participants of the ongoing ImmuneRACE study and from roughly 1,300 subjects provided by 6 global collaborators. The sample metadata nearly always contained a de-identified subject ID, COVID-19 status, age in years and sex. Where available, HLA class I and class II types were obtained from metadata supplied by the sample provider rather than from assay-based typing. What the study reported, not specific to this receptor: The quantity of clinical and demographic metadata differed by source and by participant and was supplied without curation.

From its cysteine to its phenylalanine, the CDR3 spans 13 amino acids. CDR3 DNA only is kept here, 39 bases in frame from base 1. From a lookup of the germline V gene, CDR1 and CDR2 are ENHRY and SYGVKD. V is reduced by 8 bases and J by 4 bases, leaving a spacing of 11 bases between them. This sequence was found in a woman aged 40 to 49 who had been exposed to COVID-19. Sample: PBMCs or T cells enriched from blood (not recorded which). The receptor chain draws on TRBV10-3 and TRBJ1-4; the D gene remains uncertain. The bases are TGTGCCATCTCCTCGGGTAATAATGAAAAACTGTTTTTT. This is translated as CAISSGNNEKLFF.